The 10 T cell receptor beta chains below all came from one sample that was sequenced in a study of blood T cell repertoires in COVID-19. TCRdb keeps only in-frame clones here, not all; method: immunoSEQ multiplex PCR. This sample has 160,000 or so clones, with about 90% found just once. Sequenced: PBMCs or T cells enriched from blood (not recorded which). The receptors stem from a human donor with acute COVID-19. The donor label of this sample is uncertain.

The rearrangement links TRBV3-1 (or the pseudogene TRBV3-2) to TRBJ2-1, with a possible D match to TRBD1 (6 bases). Germline loops: CDR1 LGHDT, CDR2 YNNKEL (reference sequence). Trimming left V 6 bases short and J 3 bases short, with 15 bases between. The CDR3 spans 15 residues. Here the CDR3 reads CASRPGTTYYNEQFF. DNA for the CDR3: TGTGCCAGCAGACCCGGGACAACCTACTACAATGAGCAGTTCTTC.

This chain connects TRBV7-9 to TRBJ1-6; D gene unclear. CDR1 and CDR2 (germline): SEHNR, FQNEAQ (reference sequence). With 3 bases removed from V and 7 bases from J, the gap between germline ends came to 7 bases. This CDR3 region has 13 residues. The CDR3 DNA sequence: TGTGCCAGCAGCTTTCTAACGAATTCACCCCTCCACTTT. This translates into CASSFLTNSPLHF.

The V gene is TRBV2, the J gene TRBJ1-5; D ambiguous. V was shortened by 3 bases and J by 0 bases, with 6 bases between the two germline ends. From germline, CDR1 is SNHLY and CDR2 FYNNEI. The CDR3 consists of 14 residues. The CDR3 DNA sequence: TGTGCCAGCAGTGAGGTAGATAGCAATCAGCCCCAGCATTTT. This gives the protein CASSEVDSNQPQHF.

The chain has TRBV11-2 and TRBJ2-7; possible D gene TRBD1, 5 bases. Germline V gene data show CDR1 as SGHAT and CDR2 as FQNNGV. V shed 3 bases and J shed 2 bases, with 11 bases lying between them. The CDR3 loop spans 14 amino acids. The chain's CDR3 is CASSFSGATYEQYF. DNA of the CDR3: TGTGCCAGCAGCTTTAGTGGGGCTACCTACGAGCAGTACTTC.

The chain links TRBV5-4 to TRBJ1-1, with a possible D match to TRBD1 (6 bases). V shed 4 bases and J shed 1 base, with 20 bases lying between them. The CDR3 is 17 residues long. CDR1 and CDR2 (germline): SGHNT, YYREEE (reference sequence). The CDR3 bases are TGTGCCAGCAGCCCGCTATCTTCCAGGGGATGGAACACTGAAGCTTTCTTT. Its protein is CASSPLSSRGWNTEAFF.

The V and J genes are TRBV19 and TRBJ2-2; 8 bases agree with TRBD2. The CDR3 contains 13 residues. From germline, CDR1 is LNHDA and CDR2 SQIVND (reference sequence). The V and J ends lost 10 bases and 4 bases, in that order; junction bases with no gene match: 5. CDR3 nucleotides: TGTGCCATCGGGACTAGTGGCACCGGGGAGCTGTTTTTT. It specifies CAIGTSGTGELFF.

The chain joins TRBV7-3 to TRBJ2-7; no reliable D call. Germline values: CDR1 SGHTA, CDR2 FQGTGA. V lost 8 bases, J lost 5 bases, and 19 bases lay in between. The length of the CDR3 is 14 residues. CDR3 coding DNA: TGTGCCAGCGCCACGGCGACCCTAAGCGACGAGCAGTACTTC. Translated: CASATATLSDEQYF. The variable domain in full, with the rest retrieved from reference TRBV7-3 and TRBJ2-7, is GAGVSQTPSNKVTEKGKYVELRCDPISGHTALYWYRQSLGQGPEFLIYFQGTGAADDSGLPNDRFFAVRPEGSVSTLKIQRTERGDSAVYLCASATATLSDEQYFGPGTRLTVT.

This clone was seen a few times. V and J are TRBV6-5 and TRBJ1-3, with TRBD1 as a possible D gene (5 bases). Germline CDR1 is MNHEY and CDR2 is SVGAGI. The V end was cut by 6 bases, the J end by 0 bases, with 12 bases between. This CDR3 is built from 15 residues. The CDR3 loop is CASRATAISGNTIYF. CDR3 in DNA: TGTGCCAGCAGGGCGACAGCCATCTCTGGAAACACCATATATTTT.

The chain couples TRBV12-5 to TRBJ2-5; 10 bases map to TRBD1. The V gene end was trimmed by 7 bases and the J gene end by 4 bases; junction bases not matched to a gene: 6. This CDR3 comprises 14 residues. Germline CDR1 is LGHNT and CDR2 is FRNRAP. CDR3 amino acids: CASVSGTGVETQYF. The CDR3 DNA sequence: TGTGCTAGTGTTTCCGGGACAGGGGTAGAGACCCAGTACTTC.

The chain has TRBV27 and TRBJ1-5; D gene uncertain. The V end was cut by 6 bases, the J end by 2 bases, with 8 bases between. The CDR3 is 13 residues long. Germline V gene data show CDR1 as MNHEY and CDR2 as SMNVEV (reference sequence). The CDR3: CASRRGGNQPQHF. The CDR3 DNA sequence: TGTGCCAGCAGACGGGGAGGCAATCAGCCCCAGCATTTT.